Included here is one TCR beta chain sequence, with context. Its specific antigen is unknown. It has no much larger one-base neighbor in the sample; base qualities were not kept. These data belong to a study of CD8 T cells in ankylosing spondylitis (dated by TCRdb to 2016 to 2017). Regarding the complete study: To find TCR variants linked to disease, the study profiled T cell receptor beta repertoires in ankylosing spondylitis patients and healthy donors. Peripheral blood was sampled, and synovial fluid was also collected from ankylosing spondylitis patients. The full study cohort was made up of about two dozen ankylosing spondylitis patients and 108 healthy donors.

CDR1 and CDR2, per the germline V gene (reference sequence), are SEHNR and FQNEAQ. The CDR3 sequence holds 15 residues, the cysteine and phenylalanine included. The entry retains the CDR3 DNA only, 45 bases that are in frame from base 1. Trimmed from V: 0 bases; trimmed from J: 2 bases; junction bases lacking a gene match: 3. For sequencing, an Illumina HiSeq 2500 was employed. Quantitative 5'-RACE with molecular barcodes was the method used to prepare the TCR beta libraries. Turning to the authors' computational methods: To identify disease-linked TCR variants, a new computational method was used, one built on a probabilistic model of VDJ rearrangement. The public reads were run again by TCRdb, first through fastp at Q25 and then through MiXCR, and only productive beta chains were kept. Duplicate CDR3 protein sequences are folded into a single record with the most common DNA and genes. The authors' filters were not applied to this entry. Across this sample there are 150,000 or so distinct CDR3 sequences, with around 32% seen only once. The top ten clonotypes cover 4.5% to 6% of the sample.

General study outcomes and caveats: A CD8+ phenotype was shown by the disease-linked clones, which were found at relatively low frequencies in peripheral blood. Blood from ankylosing spondylitis patients appeared to be characterized by a TCR beta motif composed of about 8 highly homologous amino acid variants. Some motif variants had previously been reported in the synovial fluid and blood of reactive arthritis patients, which suggests shared mechanisms of disease initiation. The disease-linked clones were reported to be significantly enriched in matched synovial fluid samples from ankylosing spondylitis patients.

Synovial fluid samples were paired with blood samples taken from the same ankylosing spondylitis patients. The sequencing input was synovial fluid, either unsorted or a sorted T cell fraction (not recorded which). The chain is made from TRBV7-9 and TRBJ1-1; TRBD1 aligns with 7 central bases. This clonotype was obtained from a male donor with ankylosing spondylitis. CDR3 sequence: CASSLAGGRNTEAFF. Read as DNA, the sequence is TGTGCCAGCAGCTTAGCAGGGGGCCGTAACACTGAAGCTTTCTTT.